These T cell receptor beta chains were read from a single sample in a study of OX40 agonist ivuxolimab in advanced cancers. TCRdb's table, derived via immunoSEQ multiplex PCR, lists solely in-frame clones and lacks some. The table lists 60,000 or so clones, 86% of them singletons. This material consisted of CD4+ or CD8+ T cells sorted from blood, taken in a trial of the OX40 agonist ivuxolimab. These receptors were taken from an adult with an advanced solid tumor such as melanoma, head and neck, liver or kidney cancer. CDR3s include the opening cysteine and the closing phenylalanine or tryptophan. Each record gives: CDR3 DNA, CDR3 protein, D gene, clone size, V gene, J gene. The D gene is left open where the match is weak. For some rows the clone size is stated as once, few or many, or as a class when expanded; others skip it.

cdr3_nt: TGTGCCAGTAGAGTTTCTAGCGGGAGGAACAATGAGCAGTTCTTC; cdr3_aa: CASRVSSGRNNEQFF; d_call: TRBD2; clone_size: once; v_call: TRBV19; j_call: TRBJ2-1
cdr3_nt: TGTGCCAGCAGTTTCGGGACAGAGGTCTATGGCTACACCTTC; cdr3_aa: CASSFGTEVYGYTF; d_call: TRBD1; clone_size: .; v_call: TRBV28; j_call: TRBJ1-2
cdr3_nt: TGTGCCAGCAGTCCCCTCTTGGGACTAGCGGGAGAGTCCGTGAGTTCCGATGAGCAGTTCTTC; cdr3_aa: CASSPLLGLAGESVSSDEQFF; d_call: TRBD2; clone_size: .; v_call: TRBV28; j_call: TRBJ2-1
cdr3_nt: TGTGCCAGCAGCTTGGGACTAGCGGTAGAGACCCAGTACTTC; cdr3_aa: CASSLGLAVETQYF; d_call: TRBD2; clone_size: .; v_call: TRBV11-2; j_call: TRBJ2-5
cdr3_nt: TGCGCCAGCAGTGACGCAACAGGGGGCGTTGGCTACACCTTC; cdr3_aa: CASSDATGGVGYTF; d_call: TRBD1; clone_size: .; v_call: TRBV10-2; j_call: TRBJ1-2
cdr3_nt: TGTGCCAGCACTGGCAGCTATCAGCCCCAGCATTTT; cdr3_aa: CASTGSYQPQHF; d_call: .; clone_size: .; v_call: TRBV28; j_call: TRBJ1-5
cdr3_nt: TGTGCCAGCAGTTTCGACCGCTATGGCTACACCTTC; cdr3_aa: CASSFDRYGYTF; d_call: .; clone_size: .; v_call: TRBV6-5; j_call: TRBJ1-2
cdr3_nt: TGCGCCAGCAGCTTGGGAGGGACAGGGTCGGAAAAACTGTTTTTT; cdr3_aa: CASSLGGTGSEKLFF; d_call: TRBD1; clone_size: .; v_call: TRBV5-1; j_call: TRBJ1-4
cdr3_nt: TGTGCCAGTACCATTCCGGTGCGAGGTGGAAACACCATATATTTT; cdr3_aa: CASTIPVRGGNTIYF; d_call: .; clone_size: .; v_call: TRBV19; j_call: TRBJ1-3
cdr3_nt: TGTGCCAGCGCTCTTTTGATTACTTCGGGACAGGCCAATGAGCAGTTCTTC; cdr3_aa: CASALLITSGQANEQFF; d_call: TRBD1; clone_size: .; v_call: TRBV11-2; j_call: TRBJ2-1
cdr3_nt: TGTGCCAGCAGCTTCGACTCTTACGAGCAGTACTTC; cdr3_aa: CASSFDSYEQYF; d_call: .; clone_size: .; v_call: TRBV5-4; j_call: TRBJ2-7
cdr3_nt: TGTGCCAGTAGTGACCGCCGGGACAGAAGACAAGAGACCCAGTACTTC; cdr3_aa: CASSDRRDRRQETQYF; d_call: TRBD1; clone_size: .; v_call: TRBV19; j_call: TRBJ2-5
cdr3_nt: TGTGCCAGTAGCGGAGGACTTGATAGCTCCTACGAGCAGTACTTC; cdr3_aa: CASSGGLDSSYEQYF; d_call: .; clone_size: .; v_call: TRBV19; j_call: TRBJ2-7
cdr3_nt: TGTGCCATCAGTGACCCGACAGGGGCGTATGGCTACACCTTC; cdr3_aa: CAISDPTGAYGYTF; d_call: TRBD1; clone_size: .; v_call: TRBV10-3; j_call: TRBJ1-2
cdr3_nt: TGTGCCAGCAGTGAAGCGCTTGTGCAGGGCTACACCTTC; cdr3_aa: CASSEALVQGYTF; d_call: .; clone_size: .; v_call: TRBV2; j_call: TRBJ1-2
cdr3_nt: TGTGCCAGCAGCGTAGGGTCCCGACCCAGCGGCGAGCAGTACTTC; cdr3_aa: CASSVGSRPSGEQYF; d_call: .; clone_size: .; v_call: TRBV9; j_call: TRBJ2-7
cdr3_nt: TGTGCCAGCAGCTTAGCCGTTAGGGGCTCCTATGGCTACACCTTC; cdr3_aa: CASSLAVRGSYGYTF; d_call: .; clone_size: .; v_call: TRBV7-8; j_call: TRBJ1-2
cdr3_nt: TGTGCCAGCAGGGGACTAGCGGCCATGGGGCCCGGGGAGCTGTTTTTT; cdr3_aa: CASRGLAAMGPGELFF; d_call: TRBD2; clone_size: .; v_call: TRBV27; j_call: TRBJ2-2
cdr3_nt: TGTGCCAGCAGCCATGGGGGTTACGAGCAGTACTTC; cdr3_aa: CASSHGGYEQYF; d_call: .; clone_size: .; v_call: TRBV14; j_call: TRBJ2-7
cdr3_nt: TGCGCCAGCAGCTTCACATCTGGGGGGAGCTCCTACGAGCAGTACTTC; cdr3_aa: CASSFTSGGSSYEQYF; d_call: .; clone_size: .; v_call: TRBV5-1; j_call: TRBJ2-7
cdr3_nt: TGTGCCAGCAGCCCGGACACAGGAACCTCTGGAAACACCATATATTTT; cdr3_aa: CASSPDTGTSGNTIYF; d_call: .; clone_size: .; v_call: TRBV7-9; j_call: TRBJ1-3
cdr3_nt: TGTGCCAGCTCACCTAAGTCGGACAGTACCTACGAGCAGTACTTC; cdr3_aa: CASSPKSDSTYEQYF; d_call: .; clone_size: .; v_call: TRBV18; j_call: TRBJ2-7
cdr3_nt: TGTGCCAGCAGTTACCGGGGAAAGCAGTACTTC; cdr3_aa: CASSYRGKQYF; d_call: .; clone_size: .; v_call: TRBV6-1; j_call: TRBJ2-7
cdr3_nt: TGTGCCAGCAGCCAAGATTTGACTAGCGGGACCCATCTCGGCACCGGGGAGCTGTTTTTT; cdr3_aa: CASSQDLTSGTHLGTGELFF; d_call: TRBD2; clone_size: once; v_call: TRBV14; j_call: TRBJ2-2
cdr3_nt: TGTGCCAGCTCACCAACCAAAGAGGCGACTGAAGCTTTCTTT; cdr3_aa: CASSPTKEATEAFF; d_call: .; clone_size: .; v_call: TRBV18; j_call: TRBJ1-1
cdr3_nt: TGTGCCAGCAGTTTCTCCGGCCGGTGGGACGCCGGGGAGCTGTTTTTT; cdr3_aa: CASSFSGRWDAGELFF; d_call: .; clone_size: .; v_call: TRBV27; j_call: TRBJ2-2
cdr3_nt: TGCGCCAGCGTTCCCGGGCTAAACAATGAGCAGTTCTTC; cdr3_aa: CASVPGLNNEQFF; d_call: .; clone_size: .; v_call: TRBV23-1; j_call: TRBJ2-1
cdr3_nt: TGTGCCAGCAGCCGGACGGATATGCAGTTCTTC; cdr3_aa: CASSRTDMQFF; d_call: .; clone_size: .; v_call: TRBV11-2; j_call: TRBJ2-1
cdr3_nt: TGTGCCAGCAGCTTTGTGAGCACCGGGGAGCTGTTTTTT; cdr3_aa: CASSFVSTGELFF; d_call: .; clone_size: .; v_call: TRBV7-2; j_call: TRBJ2-2
cdr3_nt: TGTGCCAGCAGTTCGGACCTTGGGACCAATCAGCCCCAGCATTTT; cdr3_aa: CASSSDLGTNQPQHF; d_call: .; clone_size: few; v_call: TRBV28; j_call: TRBJ1-5
cdr3_nt: TGTGCCAGCAGCTTAGATGGGGGCCCGAAGAGAAACACCATATATTTT; cdr3_aa: CASSLDGGPKRNTIYF; d_call: .; clone_size: .; v_call: TRBV11-2; j_call: TRBJ1-3
cdr3_nt: TGCGCCAGCAGCTTTTTAGCGGGATCCTACAATGAGCAGTTCTTC; cdr3_aa: CASSFLAGSYNEQFF; d_call: TRBD2; clone_size: .; v_call: TRBV5-1; j_call: TRBJ2-1
cdr3_nt: TGCGCCAGCAGCTTGGGACACTCAATCCGGGTTAGGGAAAAACTGTTTTTT; cdr3_aa: CASSLGHSIRVREKLFF; d_call: .; clone_size: .; v_call: TRBV5-1; j_call: TRBJ1-4
cdr3_nt: TGTGCCAGCAGCCAATTCGGACAGGGGGGCTACGAGCAGTACTTC; cdr3_aa: CASSQFGQGGYEQYF; d_call: TRBD1; clone_size: .; v_call: TRBV6-5; j_call: TRBJ2-7
cdr3_nt: TGTGCCAGCAGCTTAGGACAAGCTAACTATGGCTACACCTTC; cdr3_aa: CASSLGQANYGYTF; d_call: .; clone_size: once; v_call: TRBV7-9; j_call: TRBJ1-2
cdr3_nt: TGTGCCAGCAGCTCCGGACTAGCGGGTGTCAGAGAGCAGTTCTTC; cdr3_aa: CASSSGLAGVREQFF; d_call: TRBD2; clone_size: .; v_call: TRBV11-3; j_call: TRBJ2-1
cdr3_nt: TGTGCCAGTATTAACAGGGAGAACACTGAAGCTTTCTTT; cdr3_aa: CASINRENTEAFF; d_call: .; clone_size: few; v_call: TRBV19; j_call: TRBJ1-1
cdr3_nt: TGTGCCAGCAGCCAATCAAGGAACAGGGTCGATCAGCCCCAGCATTTT; cdr3_aa: CASSQSRNRVDQPQHF; d_call: .; clone_size: .; v_call: TRBV16; j_call: TRBJ1-5
cdr3_nt: TGTGCCAGCAGCCCCCCGGTGAACAATGAGCAGTTCTTC; cdr3_aa: CASSPPVNNEQFF; d_call: .; clone_size: .; v_call: TRBV11-2; j_call: TRBJ2-1
cdr3_nt: TGCAGCGGGGTAGAGGGAAACATTCAGTACTTC; cdr3_aa: CSGVEGNIQYF; d_call: .; clone_size: .; v_call: TRBV29-1; j_call: TRBJ2-4
cdr3_nt: TGTGCCAGCAGACGGGGGGCTGACTATGGCTACACCTTC; cdr3_aa: CASRRGADYGYTF; d_call: .; clone_size: .; v_call: TRBV7-9; j_call: TRBJ1-2
cdr3_nt: TGTGCCAGCAGTTACCCCCACACAGAGGCGAGAAACACCATATATTTT; cdr3_aa: CASSYPHTEARNTIYF; d_call: .; clone_size: .; v_call: TRBV6-6; j_call: TRBJ1-3